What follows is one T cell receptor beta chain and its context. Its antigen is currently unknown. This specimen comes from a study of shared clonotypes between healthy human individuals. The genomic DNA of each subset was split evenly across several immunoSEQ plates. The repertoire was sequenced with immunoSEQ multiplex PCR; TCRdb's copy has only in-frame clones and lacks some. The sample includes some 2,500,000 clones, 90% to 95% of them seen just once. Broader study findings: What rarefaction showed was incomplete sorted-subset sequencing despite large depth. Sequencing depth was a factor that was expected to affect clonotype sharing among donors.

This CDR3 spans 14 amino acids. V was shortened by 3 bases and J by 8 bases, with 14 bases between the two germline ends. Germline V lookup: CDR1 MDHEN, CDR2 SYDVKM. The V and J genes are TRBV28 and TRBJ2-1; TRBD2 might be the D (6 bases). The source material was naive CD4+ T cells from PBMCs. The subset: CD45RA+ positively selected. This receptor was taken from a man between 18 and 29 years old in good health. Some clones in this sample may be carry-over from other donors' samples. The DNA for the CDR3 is TGTGCCAGCAGTTTGCCCGGGGGTGGGCATGAGCAGTTCTTC. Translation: CASSLPGGGHEQFF.